This entry lists 6 T cell receptor beta chains sequenced from one sample in a study of blood T cell repertoires in COVID-19. Using immunoSEQ multiplex PCR, the repertoire was profiled, and TCRdb retains in-frame clones only, with some absent. The sample lists about 300,000 clones, roughly nine tenths occurring once. The sequencing sample was made of peripheral blood. All receptors derive from a man aged 18 to 30 who had recovered from COVID-19.

CDR3 DNA: TGTGCCAGCAGCTTAGATCTCGGGGCCGGGGGCACTGAAGCTTTCTTT. This gives the protein CASSLDLGAGGTEAFF. The V and J genes are TRBV11-2 and TRBJ1-1, with D possibly being TRBD1 (5 bases). CDR1 and CDR2 from the germline V gene are SGHAT and FQNNGV. V was shortened by 0 bases and J by 4 bases, with 15 bases between the two germline ends. The CDR3 runs to 16 residues.

The rearrangement joins TRBV30 to TRBJ1-2, with 7 bases matching TRBD1. CDR1 and CDR2 from the germline V gene are GTSNPN and SVGIG (reference sequence). V trimming: 2 bases; J trimming: 4 bases; junction bases outside the gene matches: 13. This CDR3 contains 16 residues. As DNA, the CDR3 is TGTGCCTGGAGTCATACCCCGACAGGGAAATTCTATGGCTACACCTTC. It specifies CAWSHTPTGKFYGYTF.

The chain couples TRBV5-8 to TRBJ1-6; D uncertain. Germline lookup yields CDR1 SGHTS and CDR2 YDEGEE. The CDR3 is 16 residues long. Trimming took 6 bases from V and 0 from J, leaving 13 bases between them. The DNA for the CDR3 is TGTGCCAGCATCCCAGGTGACCGCTCCTATAATTCACCCCTCCACTTT. It translates to CASIPGDRSYNSPLHF.

The chain combines TRBV4-1 with TRBJ1-1, with D unclear. Trimming removed 1 base from V and 1 base from J, with 10 bases in between. CDR1 and CDR2 (germline): MGHRA, YSYEKL. The CDR3 runs 15 residues. This CDR3 reads CASSQAWTPNTEAFF. The CDR3 DNA follows: TGCGCCAGCAGCCAAGCCTGGACTCCGAACACTGAAGCTTTCTTT.

The V call is TRBV7-9, the J call TRBJ1-3, with D possibly TRBD1 on 5 matching bases. Between the trimmed V and J ends, which lost 1 base and 3 bases, there was a span of 10 bases. Germline V lookup: CDR1 SEHNR, CDR2 FQNEAQ (reference sequence). The CDR3 extends over 15 amino acids. In DNA form, the CDR3 reads TGTGCCAGCAGCTTAGGGGGCGAAGGTGGAAACACCATATATTTT. Residues: CASSLGGEGGNTIYF.

This chain joins TRBV6-2 or TRBV6-3 and TRBJ1-3, with 9 positions matching TRBD1. The CDR3 is 15 amino acids. The V gene end was trimmed by 6 bases and the J gene end by 8 bases; junction bases not matched to a gene: 11. Per germline, CDR1 MNHEY and CDR2 SVGEGT. This chain's CDR3 is CASSHPGQGTDTIYF. The CDR3 DNA is TGTGCCAGCAGCCACCCTGGACAGGGGACGGACACCATATATTTT.